The 21 T cell receptor beta chains presented below share a single source sample, sequenced in a study of identical twins. From the 5' RACE reads, TCRdb called clonotypes with MiXCR, one entry per CDR3 protein. The sample comprises just under 550,000 distinct CDR3 sequences, about 15% of which are singletons, and roughly 0.46% rests with the top ten. The same sample was also used in a study of yellow fever vaccine responses in identical twins.

Sequences were obtained from CD4+ T cells sorted from blood. These receptor sequences come from a woman aged 18-29 years in good health.

This clonotype was counted a few times. The chain links TRBV12-3 or TRBV12-4 to TRBJ2-1; 8 nucleotides align to TRBD2. This CDR3 has 18 residues. V lost 1 base, J lost 4 bases, and 12 bases stayed unmatched. The CDR3 sequence is CASSLGGGLASLYNEQFF. The CDR3 DNA reads as TGTGCCAGCAGTTTAGGGGGAGGACTAGCTTCGTTATACAATGAGCAGTTCTTC.

This clonotype was seen only a few times. This chain joins TRBV2 and TRBJ1-2; D is uncertain. CDR1 and CDR2 (germline): SNHLY, FYNNEI. The germline V and J ends were trimmed by 1 base and 8 bases, with 8 bases remaining between them. The CDR3 loop spans 12 amino acids. In DNA form, the CDR3 reads TGTGCCAGCAGTGAAGAGTCGCCGGGCTACACCTTC. Translating it yields CASSEESPGYTF.

CDR3 bases: TGCAGTGCTAGAGACTCCGGGACTCCTCCCGGGGGGTCGCAGTATTTT. This gives the protein CSARDSGTPPGGSQYF. The rearrangement links TRBV20-1 to TRBJ2-3; 7 positions agree with TRBD2. The CDR3 contains 16 residues. J lost 10 bases, V lost 0 bases, and 16 bases had no gene match. CDR1 is DFQATT, CDR2 SNEGSKA, per germline (reference sequence).

This rearrangement joins TRBV29-1 to TRBJ2-1; 7 nucleotides align to TRBD1. V lost 5 bases and J lost 3; bases outside the gene matches: 13. CDR1 SQVTM and CDR2 ANQGSEA come from the germline V gene. The CDR3 contains 16 residues. CDR3 sequence: CSVRLNGRGNYNEQFF. The CDR3 DNA reads TGCAGCGTTCGCTTGAATGGCAGGGGGAACTACAATGAGCAGTTCTTC.

CDR3 in DNA: TGTGCCAGCAGTTTAGCATTCCCCAGGGCGTCAGATACGCAGTATTTT. It encodes CASSLAFPRASDTQYF. V is TRBV28 and J is TRBJ2-3; D perhaps matches TRBD1 (5 bases). V was pared by 2 bases and J by 4 bases, with 16 bases between. Germline V gene sequence: CDR1 MDHEN, CDR2 SYDVKM. The CDR3 is made up of 16 amino acids.

This clonotype was observed a few times. The V and J genes are TRBV15 and TRBJ2-1, with 13 positions matching TRBD2. The CDR3 sequence is 15 residues long. J lost 7 bases, V lost 3 bases, and 3 bases had no gene match. The V gene's germline CDR1 is LNHNV and CDR2 YYDKDF (reference sequence). CDR3 nucleotide sequence: TGTGCCACCAGCAGGGGGACTAGCGGGACGAATGAGCAGTTCTTC. Translation: CATSRGTSGTNEQFF.

This clonotype has only a few counts. The chain has TRBV12-3 or TRBV12-4 and TRBJ2-4, with 7 bases fitting TRBD1. The ends lost 5 bases at V and 9 bases at J; junction bases unmatched: 7. This CDR3 spans 13 amino acids. The CDR3 region is CASSRGTVSIQYF. CDR3 bases: TGTGCCAGCAGTAGAGGGACAGTTAGCATTCAGTACTTC.

The rearrangement joins TRBV5-1 to TRBJ2-1; 11 nucleotides match TRBD1. CDR1 and CDR2 from the germline V gene are SGHRS and YFSETQ. This CDR3 has 18 amino acids. The trim removed 4 bases at V and 2 bases at J, leaving 11 bases unmatched. The CDR3 protein is CASSLIPDRGRAYNEQFF. The DNA of the CDR3 is TGCGCCAGCAGCCTGATCCCGGACAGGGGGCGGGCCTACAATGAGCAGTTCTTC.

This clonotype was seen a few times. V is TRBV20-1 and J is TRBJ1-1; 7 bases are a match to TRBD1. Looked up from germline, CDR1 is DFQATT and CDR2 is SNEGSKA (reference sequence). V gave up 6 bases and J gave up 7 bases; unmatched junction bases: 8. The CDR3 runs 12 residues. CDR3 sequence: CSASSRQGEAFF. CDR3 DNA: TGCAGTGCCAGTTCCCGACAGGGTGAAGCTTTCTTT.

The chain couples TRBV12-3 or TRBV12-4 to TRBJ2-2; 8 positions agree with TRBD2. The V gene end was trimmed by 7 bases and the J gene end by 6 bases; junction bases not matched to a gene: 10. The CDR3 has 15 residues. CDR3 region: CASNRRGVAPGELFF. The CDR3 region has the DNA TGTGCCAGCAACCGGCGGGGGGTGGCCCCCGGGGAGCTGTTTTTT.

This clonotype has more than one count but fewer than ten. V gene TRBV12-3 or TRBV12-4 combines with J gene TRBJ2-4; 11 bases match TRBD2. Unmatched junction bases numbered 1, after V lost 2 bases and J lost 7 bases. This CDR3 has 14 amino acids. DNA for the CDR3: TGTGCCAGCAGTTTATCTAGCGGGAGGAACATTCAGTACTTC. It yields the protein CASSLSSGRNIQYF.

The CDR3 DNA reads as TGCGCCAGCGGCTTTAGCGGGGGTACCTACAATGAGCAGTTCTTC. This encodes CASGFSGGTYNEQFF. The chain has TRBV10-2 and TRBJ2-1; the match to TRBD2 covers 9 bases. This CDR3 comprises 15 residues. Trimming removed 8 bases from V and 2 bases from J; junction bases left unmatched: 7. Germline V gives CDR1 WSHSY, CDR2 SAAADI.

This clonotype occurred many times. The chain couples TRBV11-2 to TRBJ2-7; TRBD1 aligns across 8 bases. CDR3 length equals 15 residues. Germline V gene data show CDR1 as SGHAT and CDR2 as FQNNGV. The V segment lost 1 base and the J segment 0 bases; nucleotides outside the gene matches: 2. The CDR3, as DNA: TGTGCCAGCAGCTTAGGGACAGGGAGCTCCTACGAGCAGTACGTC. This sequence encodes CASSLGTGSSYEQYV.

V and J are TRBV10-3 and TRBJ2-5; 8 bases fit TRBD1. From germline, CDR1 is ENHRY and CDR2 SYGVKD. The V segment lost 2 bases and the J segment 7 bases; nucleotides outside the gene matches: 0. The CDR3 consists of 12 residues. CDR3 protein: CAISEDRGTQYF. For the CDR3, the DNA is TGTGCCATCAGTGAGGACAGGGGGACCCAGTACTTC.

There are a few counts of this clonotype. The V gene is TRBV2, the J gene TRBJ2-1, with 9 bases lining up with TRBD1. This CDR3 spans 14 amino acids. V lost 6 bases and J lost 3; bases outside the gene matches: 3. Germline V gene lookup returns CDR1 SNHLY and CDR2 FYNNEI. For the CDR3, the DNA is TGTGCCAGCAGAAGACAGGGGGGCTACAATGAGCAGTTCTTC. This codes for CASRRQGGYNEQFF.

The CDR3 protein is CASSLGISGSDTQYF. The CDR3 DNA sequence: TGTGCCAGCAGCTTAGGGATTAGCGGGTCAGATACGCAGTATTTT. This chain joins TRBV7-2 and TRBJ2-3; TRBD2 agrees at 7 bases. Germline values: CDR1 SGHTA, CDR2 FQGNSA. The CDR3 length is 15 residues. J lost 4 bases, V lost 1 base, and 5 bases had no gene match.

A few counts support this clonotype. This chain uses TRBV6-1 with TRBJ2-1; perhaps TRBD2 as D (6 bases). With 8 bases removed from V and 1 base from J, the gap between germline ends came to 12 bases. This CDR3 is 14 amino acids long. CDR1 and CDR2 (germline): MNHNS, SASEGT. The CDR3, as DNA: TGTGCCAGCCTTGGGAGCGGGTCCTACAATGAGCAGTTCTTC. This encodes CASLGSGSYNEQFF.

As DNA, the CDR3 is TGTGCCAGCAGCTTAAGCGGGATGGCGACAGATACGCAGTATTTT. Its translation is CASSLSGMATDTQYF. The chain carries TRBV7-2 and TRBJ2-3, with TRBD2 matching over 7 bases. This CDR3 region has 15 residues. Germline CDR1 reads SGHTA; CDR2 reads FQGNSA. Trimming cost V 2 bases and J 3 bases; bases outside gene matches: 5.

The chain recombines TRBV10-3 with TRBJ1-2; D might be TRBD1 (6 bases). In germline, CDR1 is ENHRY, CDR2 SYGVKD. The CDR3 covers 14 residues. V shed 6 bases and J shed 6 bases, with 17 bases lying between them. The CDR3 protein is CAISGEGERDGYTF. The CDR3 bases are TGTGCCATCAGCGGAGAGGGGGAGCGCGATGGCTACACCTTC.

In this sample, this clonotype turned up many times. The chain carries TRBV28 and TRBJ2-1, with 9 bases lining up with TRBD2. Trimming took 6 bases from V and 4 from J; bases not matched to a gene: 10. The CDR3 loop spans 16 amino acids. In germline, CDR1 is MDHEN, CDR2 SYDVKM. The CDR3 region is CASSPPPGLAYNEQFF. The CDR3 region has the DNA TGTGCCAGCAGCCCACCGCCGGGACTAGCTTACAATGAGCAGTTCTTC.

In this sample, this clonotype turned up a few times. The gene calls are TRBV10-1 and TRBJ2-3; D uncertain. Looked up from germline, CDR1 is WNHNN and CDR2 is SYGVQD (reference sequence). V lost 4 bases and J lost 8, with 10 bases in between. The CDR3 runs to 12 residues. The DNA of the CDR3 is TGCGCCAGCAGTGTAGGCTGGGGTACGCAGTATTTT. This encodes CASSVGWGTQYF.